One sample yielded the 20 T cell receptor beta chains listed below, sequenced in a study of blood T cell repertoires in COVID-19. Profiling relied on immunoSEQ multiplex PCR, and the TCRdb table lists in-frame clones only, not all of them. The sample yields around 120,000 clones, over 65% seen once. Input material: peripheral blood. The receptors were gathered from a man aged 65-85 years with acute or convalescent COVID-19.

The chain has TRBV12-3 or TRBV12-4 and TRBJ1-1; 7 nucleotides agree with TRBD1. J gave up 9 bases and V 5 bases, and 3 bases lay outside the gene matches. The CDR3 runs 11 residues. As DNA, the CDR3 is TGTGCCAGCAGTGAACAGGGGAAAGCTTTCTTT. Translated: CASSEQGKAFF.

Remarks on this clone: Other DNA sequences from this sample encode an identical CDR3 as well. The rearrangement links TRBV28 to TRBJ2-7; 11 bases agree with TRBD1. V gave up 6 bases and J gave up 1 base; unmatched junction bases: 5. This CDR3 has 15 residues. Germline lookup yields CDR1 MDHEN and CDR2 SYDVKM. CDR3 protein: CASSSGTGGSYEQYF. In DNA form, the CDR3 reads TGTGCCAGCAGCTCCGGGACAGGGGGATCCTACGAGCAGTACTTC.

The V call is TRBV30, the J call TRBJ2-7; D gene uncertain. V was pared by 3 bases and J by 4 bases, with 10 bases between. The CDR3 has 12 residues. The V gene's germline CDR1 is GTSNPN and CDR2 SVGIG (reference sequence). The CDR3 is CAWSLTVYEQYF. The CDR3 region has the DNA TGTGCCTGGAGCCTAACGGTTTACGAGCAGTACTTC.

The V and J genes are TRBV3-1 (or the pseudogene TRBV3-2) and TRBJ2-5, with 8 bases fitting TRBD1. The V gene's germline CDR1 is LGHDT and CDR2 YNNKEL (reference sequence). The CDR3 runs 19 residues. J gave up 2 bases and V 0 bases, and 14 bases lay outside the gene matches. The CDR3 DNA reads TGTGCCAGCAGCCAAGATTCGCCAGGGGGCACCCCATTACAAGAGACCCAGTACTTC. It is translated as CASSQDSPGGTPLQETQYF.

The chain couples TRBV6-6 to TRBJ1-2; 10 bases are a match to TRBD1. V shed 7 bases, J shed 1 base, and the junction held 3 bases outside the gene matches. The CDR3 has 14 residues. CDR1 MNHNY and CDR2 SVGAGI come from the germline V gene (reference sequence). DNA for the CDR3: TGTGCCAGCAACCGGGACAGGGGTAACTATGGCTACACCTTC. Residues: CASNRDRGNYGYTF.

V gene TRBV7-2 combines with J gene TRBJ1-2; D call uncertain. Germline CDR1 reads SGHTA; CDR2 reads FQGNSA. The V end lost 5 bases, the J end lost 4 bases, and 8 bases lay between the germline ends. The CDR3 is 12 amino acids. For the CDR3, the DNA is TGTGCCAGCAGCCCGAGGTCCTATGGCTACACCTTC. It codes for CASSPRSYGYTF.

V gene TRBV27 combines with J gene TRBJ1-5, with D unresolved. CDR1 is MNHEY and CDR2 is SMNVEV in the germline V gene (reference sequence). CDR3 length: 17 residues. Trimming removed 7 bases at V and 2 bases at J, with 21 bases between. CDR3 loop: CASIHPNSSQGNQPQHF. The CDR3 region has the DNA TGTGCCAGCATTCACCCCAACTCTTCTCAGGGCAATCAGCCCCAGCATTTT.

This chain uses TRBV7-2 with TRBJ2-5; 12 nucleotides line up with TRBD1. Trimming cost V 4 bases and J 5 bases; bases outside gene matches: 11. Germline loops: CDR1 SGHTA, CDR2 FQGNSA. This CDR3 spans 17 amino acids. CDR3 residues: CASSSRSGTGGRETQYF. DNA for the CDR3: TGTGCCAGCAGCTCGAGATCCGGGACAGGGGGCAGGGAGACCCAGTACTTC.

J is TRBJ2-1 and V is TRBV19, with D uncertain. The CDR3 totals 12 residues. V gave up 3 bases and J gave up 4 bases, with 4 bases separating them. Per germline, CDR1 LNHDA and CDR2 SQIVND (reference sequence). This chain's CDR3 is CASSIGYNEQFF. The CDR3 nucleotides read TGTGCCAGTAGTATCGGTTACAATGAGCAGTTCTTC.

This clone was detected once. The chain employs TRBV30 and TRBJ2-5; D is possibly TRBD1 (5 bases). Germline V gene data show CDR1 as GTSNPN and CDR2 as SVGIG (reference sequence). Between the trimmed V and J ends, which lost 7 bases and 5 bases, there was a span of 20 bases. CDR3 length: 14 amino acids. The CDR3, as DNA: TGTGCCTCCGAACACACAGGATTTGGGGAGACCCAGTACTTC. Amino acid sequence: CASEHTGFGETQYF.

This clone has a handful of counts. This chain joins TRBV12-3 or TRBV12-4 and TRBJ2-7, with 7 bases matching TRBD2. This CDR3 comprises 13 residues. Unmatched junction bases numbered 3, after V lost 5 bases and J lost 2 bases. The CDR3 region has the DNA TGTGCCAGCAGTCCGGGGGGAACCTACGAGCAGTACTTC. Amino acids: CASSPGGTYEQYF.

This clone was counted only a few times. The gene calls are TRBV2 and TRBJ1-5; TRBD1 matches at 7 bases. V trimming: 3 bases; J trimming: 7 bases; junction bases outside the gene matches: 6. Germline V gene sequence: CDR1 SNHLY, CDR2 FYNNEI. The CDR3 is made up of 14 amino acids. The CDR3 spells CASSEEQGSQPQHF. CDR3 DNA sequence: TGTGCCAGCAGTGAGGAACAGGGGAGCCAGCCCCAGCATTTT.

The gene calls are TRBV14 and TRBJ2-1; D gene uncertain. CDR1 SGHDN and CDR2 FVKESK come from the germline V gene. V gave up 1 base and J gave up 3 bases, with 4 bases separating them. The CDR3 contains 13 residues. The CDR3 sequence: CASSQGYYNEQFF. CDR3 nucleotide sequence: TGTGCCAGCAGCCAAGGTTACTACAATGAGCAGTTCTTC.

This chain links TRBV3-1 (or the pseudogene TRBV3-2) with TRBJ1-2; the D gene is possibly TRBD1 (5 bases). Per the germline V gene, CDR1 is LGHDT and CDR2 is YNNKEL (reference sequence). V gave up 1 base and J gave up 1 base, with 19 bases separating them. This CDR3 has 18 amino acids. The CDR3 region is CASSQGVRAKSYNYGYTF. CDR3 nucleotides: TGTGCCAGCAGCCAAGGTGTCAGGGCCAAGTCTTATAACTATGGCTACACCTTC.

The chain employs TRBV9 and TRBJ2-1, with D unclear. CDR3 size: 15 residues. CDR1 is SGDLS and CDR2 is YYNGEE in the germline V gene. The ends were cut back, 0 bases at V and 2 bases at J, with 9 bases in the middle. CDR3 region: CASSVGALAYNEQFF. The CDR3 DNA follows: TGTGCCAGCAGCGTAGGGGCCCTGGCCTACAATGAGCAGTTCTTC.

The J gene is TRBJ1-2, the V gene TRBV30; D is possibly TRBD1 (6 bases). CDR3 length: 14 residues. The V end lost 1 base, the J end lost 8 bases, and 17 bases lay between the germline ends. CDR1 is GTSNPN, CDR2 SVGIG, per germline (reference sequence). The CDR3 sequence is CAWSGGPGAKGYTF. Here the CDR3 DNA reads TGTGCCTGGAGTGGAGGACCAGGGGCCAAGGGCTACACCTTC.

This clone appeared a few times. The V and J genes are TRBV2 and TRBJ2-5, with TRBD2 identical over 13 bases. The junction had 8 bases not matched to a gene; V was cut back by 3 bases and J by 4 bases. The germline V gene encodes CDR1 SNHLY and CDR2 FYNNEI. This CDR3 contains 17 residues. CDR3 residues: CASSEEGLAGVGETQYF. The CDR3 nucleotides are TGTGCCAGCAGTGAGGAAGGACTAGCGGGAGTAGGAGAGACCCAGTACTTC.

V gene TRBV7-9 combines with J gene TRBJ1-4; D is undetermined. V shed 4 bases and J shed 1 base, with 10 bases lying between them. Germline V CDR1 and CDR2: SEHNR, FQNEAQ (reference sequence). The CDR3 consists of 15 residues. The CDR3 region has the DNA TGTGCCAGCAGCTCTCAGTTTAAAACTAATGAAAAACTGTTTTTT. Translating it yields CASSSQFKTNEKLFF.

The V gene is TRBV5-1, the J gene TRBJ2-5; D uncertain. CDR1 is SGHRS and CDR2 is YFSETQ in the germline V gene. V lost 4 bases and J 4 bases, leaving 11 bases between the germline ends. This CDR3 contains 13 residues. This CDR3 reads CASSPGPGETQYF. Written as DNA, the CDR3 is TGCGCCAGCAGCCCCGGCCCAGGAGAGACCCAGTACTTC.

The chain recombines TRBV5-6 with TRBJ2-7; 7 bases line up with TRBD1. The CDR3 is made up of 13 amino acids. The V and J ends lost 4 bases and 1 base, in that order; junction bases with no gene match: 2. CDR1 and CDR2 (germline): SGHDT, YYEEEE. CDR3 DNA: TGTGCCAGCAGCGGGACAGCTTCCTACGAGCAGTACTTC. Its protein product is CASSGTASYEQYF. The full variable domain, in which reference TRBV5-6 and TRBJ2-7 provide the parts outside the CDR3, is DAGVTQSPTHLIKTRGQQVTLRCSPKSGHDTVSWYQQALGQGPQFIFQYYEEEERQRGNFPDRFSGHQFPNYSSELNVNALLLGDSALYLCASSGTASYEQYFGPGTRLTVT.